The source of this T cell receptor (beta chain) is a study of low-dose radiotherapy and immunotherapy resistance in tumors. At least ten counts were recorded for this clonotype. TRAV- and TRBV-specific primers primed first-strand cDNA, covering alpha and beta chains. TCR amplification used around 19 PCR cycles, a constant-region primer and a V-primer adapter. TCRdb passed the reads through MiXCR, listing each CDR3 protein once. The sample shows 100,000 or so distinct CDR3 sequences, roughly a tenth of them seen only once. Time point described: before trial treatment. Trimming took off 4 bases at V and 5 bases at J, with 12 bases between the two ends. This CDR3 is built from 15 residues. Germline assignment: CDR1 MNHEY and CDR2 SMNVEV (reference sequence).

The specimen was PBMCs, collected before treatment. The source is a male donor with prostate cancer. The V and J genes are TRBV27 and TRBJ2-6, with a tentative D call TRBD1 (5 bases). CDR3 sequence (DNA): TGTGCCAGCAGTTCTCAGGGTAATTGGGCCAACGTCCTGACTTTC. It codes for CASSSQGNWANVLTF.